These 14 T cell receptor beta chains were sequenced from one sample in a study of prognosis after radiotherapy for stage I lung cancer. The study amplified the TCR beta CDR3 region from genomic DNA. This amplification was carried out by two rounds of multiplex PCR. Gene-specific primers for each TRBV and TRBJ gene drove first-round PCR. TCRdb recomputed calls from the multiplex PCR reads with MiXCR, one row per CDR3 protein. Of some 14,000 distinct CDR3 sequences detected, around 33% appear once; the ten largest clones hold about 40%. The sequencing here drew on PBMCs, taken before or after stereotactic body radiation therapy (not recorded which). These TCRs come from a donor aged 50 or older with non-small cell lung cancer.

This clonotype has at least ten counts. This chain joins TRBV27 and TRBJ2-5; 11 nucleotides align to TRBD2. The germline CDR1 and CDR2 sequences are MNHEY and SMNVEV (reference sequence). V lost 8 bases, J lost 5 bases, and 7 bases stayed unmatched. The CDR3 is 14 amino acids. DNA for the CDR3: TGTGCCAGCCCCCTCCCTAGCGGGAGGGAGACCCAGTACTTC. Translated, it gives CASPLPSGRETQYF.

This clonotype was seen repeatedly, ten times or more. This chain joins TRBV10-3 and TRBJ1-1; no clear D. The ends were cut back, 2 bases at V and 4 bases at J, with 5 bases in the middle. The germline CDR1 and CDR2 sequences are ENHRY and SYGVKD. This CDR3 region has 12 residues. The CDR3 sequence: CAISEGSTEAFF. The CDR3, as DNA: TGTGCCATCAGTGAGGGATCCACTGAAGCTTTCTTT.

Many counts were recorded for this clonotype. The chain carries TRBV6-1 and TRBJ1-4; no definite D call. This CDR3 has 12 amino acids. The germline V gene encodes CDR1 MNHNS and CDR2 SASEGT. The V gene lost 10 bases and the J gene lost 4 bases, with 10 bases spanning the gap. The CDR3 DNA is TGTGCCATTACGGACTTTAATGAAAAACTGTTTTTT. Its translation is CAITDFNEKLFF.

On this clonotype: A far larger clone differs by one base, so this is likely a read error. J is TRBJ1-1 and V is TRBV28; D perhaps matches TRBD1 (6 bases). Near its end, the DNA agrees better with TRBJ2-7, so the J call may be wrong. CDR1 MDHEN and CDR2 SYDVKM come from the germline V gene. This CDR3 has 16 residues. In DNA form, the CDR3 reads TGTGCCAGCAGGGCCCCAGGGGCAATCTACTGCTACGAGCAGTACTTC. The encoded protein is CASRAPGAIYCYEQYF.

This clonotype occurred many times. The rearrangement joins TRBV7-9 to TRBJ2-3; D might be TRBD1 (6 bases). V lost 1 base to trimming and J lost 0 bases, with 8 bases between them. In germline, CDR1 is SEHNR, CDR2 FQNEAQ (reference sequence). This CDR3 region has 15 residues. The CDR3 coding sequence is TGTGCCAGCAGCTTAGTCCAGGGGAGCACAGATACGCAGTATTTT. This sequence encodes CASSLVQGSTDTQYF.

The chain uses TRBV11-2 and TRBJ2-1; D is unresolved. This CDR3 comprises 14 residues. Germline V gene data show CDR1 as SGHAT and CDR2 as FQNNGV. V was trimmed by 8 bases and J by 7 bases, leaving 18 bases between them. CDR3 nucleotides: TGTGCCAGCGGTAGGGATAGCTTTTTGAATGAGCAGTTCTTC. It translates to CASGRDSFLNEQFF.

Worth noting for this clonotype: A far larger clone lies a single base away; this is likely a read error. The V and J genes are TRBV6-4 and TRBJ2-7; the D gene is possibly TRBD2 (6 bases). The CDR3 contains 14 residues. Germline CDR1 MRHNA, CDR2 SNTAGT. Trimming stripped 6 bases from V and 0 bases from J, with 12 bases between. CDR3 nucleotides: TGTGCCAGCAGCCGGATAGCGGTCTCCTACGAGCAGTACTTC. It encodes CASSRIAVSYEQYF.

Turning to this clonotype: This sequence is one base from a far larger clone and is likely a read error. The chain couples TRBV6-8 to TRBJ2-3; D uncertain. Germline CDR1 reads MNHGY; CDR2 reads SAAAGT. This CDR3 comprises 13 residues. CDR3 DNA sequence: TGTGTCAGCACGACCCTCGGTACAGATACGCAGTATTTT. Encoded protein: CVSTTLGTDTQYF.

The gene calls are TRBV6-1 and TRBJ2-2, with no clear D. Trimming left V 11 bases short and J 5 bases short, with 6 bases between. CDR1 is MNHNS and CDR2 is SASEGT in the germline V gene. The CDR3 totals 10 residues. The DNA of the CDR3 is TGTGCCCAGGCTACCGGGGAGCTGTTTTTT. This encodes CAQATGELFF.

Comment on this clonotype: A far larger clone is only one base removed, so a read error is likely. V usage is TRBV6-8 and J usage is TRBJ2-7; possible D gene TRBD2, 6 bases. With 5 bases removed from V and 3 bases from J, the gap between germline ends came to 14 bases. This CDR3 contains 14 residues. Germline CDR1 and CDR2: MNHGY and SAAAGT. This CDR3 reads CASSRGFEFYEQYF. The CDR3 DNA follows: TGTGCCAGCAGTCGGGGGTTCGAGTTCTACGAGCAGTACTTC.

Points on this clonotype: A far larger clone is one base from this, pointing to a likely read error. The chain links TRBV7-3 to TRBJ2-1, with D hard to call. Germline assignment: CDR1 SGHTA and CDR2 FQGTGA. CDR3 length: 15 residues. Trimming took 6 bases from V and 10 from J, leaving 22 bases between them. The CDR3 here is CASSESASKGKEQFF. The CDR3 nucleotides are TGTGCCAGCAGTGAATCGGCTAGTAAGGGCAAAGAGCAGTTCTTC. Combining the CDR3 with reference TRBV7-3 and TRBJ2-1 gives the whole variable domain GAGVSQTPSNKVTEKGKYVELRCDPISGHTALYWYRQSLGQGPEFLIYFQGTGAADDSGLPNDRFFAVRPEGSVSTLKIQRTERGDSAVYLCASSESASKGKEQFFGPGTRLTVL.

A remark on this clonotype: Because the CDR3 is missing its conserved closing phenylalanine or tryptophan, this is likely a read error. This chain connects TRBV2 to TRBJ2-1, with D possibly TRBD1 on 5 matching bases. Germline CDR1 is SNHLY and CDR2 is FYNNEI. Trimming took off 3 bases at V and 9 bases at J, with 12 bases between the two ends. The CDR3 is made up of 13 amino acids. DNA for the CDR3: TGTGCCAGCAGTGAGCGAGACAGTGGTGAGCAGTTCCTC. As protein: CASSERDSGEQFL.

The chain is built from TRBV2 and TRBJ2-3; D possibly corresponds to TRBD1 (6 bases). Germline CDR1 SNHLY, CDR2 FYNNEI. CDR3 length: 15 residues. Trimming removed 9 bases from V and 4 bases from J, with 20 bases in between. CDR3 bases: TGTGCCAGTGGTACGGCACAGGGTAATTCAGATACGCAGTATTTT. It encodes CASGTAQGNSDTQYF.

This clonotype appeared many times. The chain couples TRBV5-4 to TRBJ1-2; tentatively, D is TRBD1 (6 bases). The ends were cut back, 4 bases at V and 8 bases at J, with 21 bases in the middle. This CDR3 region has 15 residues. Germline V lookup: CDR1 SGHNT, CDR2 YYREEE (reference sequence). CDR3 DNA: TGTGCCAGCAGCGCCTTAGAAGGGGGAGGCGGGGGCTACACCTTC. This sequence encodes CASSALEGGGGGYTF.